This T cell receptor beta chain was recorded in a study of shared clonotypes between healthy human individuals. Findings and limits, study-wide: Clonotype sharing among the donors was expected to vary with sequencing depth.

This clone was counted a single time. Antigen: not known. V lost 4 bases and J lost 5, with 12 bases in between. Germline-derived CDR1 and CDR2 are MNHEY and SVGAGI. This CDR3 comprises 14 residues. The data were produced by immunoSEQ multiplex PCR, yet TCRdb's version contains in-frame clones alone and is incomplete. The data show about 2.3 million clones, less than 95% seen once. The sequence was collected from a man aged 18 to 29 in good health. Some clones in this sample may be carry-over from other donors' samples. The chain carries TRBV6-5 and TRBJ2-1; D remains unclear. Sequences were obtained from naive CD4+ T cells from PBMCs. Subset noted: CD45RA+ positively selected. The CDR3 DNA sequence: TGTGCCAGCAGTTCTGGTAGGGCTGACAATGAGCAGTTCTTC. Translation gives CASSSGRADNEQFF.